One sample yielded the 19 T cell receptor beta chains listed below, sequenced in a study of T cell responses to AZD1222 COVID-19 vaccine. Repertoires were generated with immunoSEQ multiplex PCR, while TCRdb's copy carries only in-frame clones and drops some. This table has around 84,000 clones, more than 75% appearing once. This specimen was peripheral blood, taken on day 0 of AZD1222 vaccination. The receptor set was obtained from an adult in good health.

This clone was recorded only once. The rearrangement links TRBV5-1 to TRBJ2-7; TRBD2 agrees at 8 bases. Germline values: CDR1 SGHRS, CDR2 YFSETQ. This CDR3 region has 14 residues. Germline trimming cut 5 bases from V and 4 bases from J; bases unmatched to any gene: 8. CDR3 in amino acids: CASRDASGSYEQYF. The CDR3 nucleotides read TGCGCCAGCAGGGACGCTAGCGGGTCATACGAGCAGTACTTC.

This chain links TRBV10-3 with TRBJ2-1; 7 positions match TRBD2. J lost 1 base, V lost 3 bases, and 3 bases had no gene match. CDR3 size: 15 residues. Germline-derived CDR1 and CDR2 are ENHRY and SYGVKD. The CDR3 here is CAISEGRESYNEQFF. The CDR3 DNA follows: TGTGCCATCAGTGAAGGGCGGGAGTCCTACAATGAGCAGTTCTTC.

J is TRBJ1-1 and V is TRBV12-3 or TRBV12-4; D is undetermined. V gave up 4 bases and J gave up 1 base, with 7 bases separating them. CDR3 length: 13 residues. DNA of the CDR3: TGTGCCAGCAGTTCCCAAGGGAACACTGAAGCTTTCTTT. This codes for CASSSQGNTEAFF.

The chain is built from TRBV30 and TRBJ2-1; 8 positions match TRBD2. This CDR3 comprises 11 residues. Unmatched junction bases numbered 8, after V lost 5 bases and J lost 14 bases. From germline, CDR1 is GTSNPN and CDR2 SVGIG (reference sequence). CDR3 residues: CAWRFRGGKFF. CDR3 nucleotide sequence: TGTGCCTGGCGGTTTCGGGGGGGTAAGTTCTTC.

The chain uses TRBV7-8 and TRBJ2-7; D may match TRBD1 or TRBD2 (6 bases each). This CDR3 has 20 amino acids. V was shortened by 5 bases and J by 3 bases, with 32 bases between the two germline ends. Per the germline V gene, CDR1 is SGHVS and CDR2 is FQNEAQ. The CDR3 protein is CASSVRGIVGGREDFYEQYF. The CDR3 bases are TGTGCCAGCAGCGTGAGGGGGATTGTCGGGGGAAGGGAAGACTTCTACGAGCAGTACTTC.

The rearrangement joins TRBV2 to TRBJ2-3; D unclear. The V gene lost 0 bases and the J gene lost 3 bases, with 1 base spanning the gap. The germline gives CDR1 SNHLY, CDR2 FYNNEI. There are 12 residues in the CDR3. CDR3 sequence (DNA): TGTGCCAGCAGTGAAGCGACAGATACGCAGTATTTT. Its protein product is CASSEATDTQYF.

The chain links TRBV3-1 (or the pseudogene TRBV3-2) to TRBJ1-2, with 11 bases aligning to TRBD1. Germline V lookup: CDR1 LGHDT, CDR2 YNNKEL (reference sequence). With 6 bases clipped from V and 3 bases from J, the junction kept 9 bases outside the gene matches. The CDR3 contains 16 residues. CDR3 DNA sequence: TGTGCCAGCAGTCCGACCCCGGGACAGGGGGACTATGGCTACACCTTC. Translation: CASSPTPGQGDYGYTF.

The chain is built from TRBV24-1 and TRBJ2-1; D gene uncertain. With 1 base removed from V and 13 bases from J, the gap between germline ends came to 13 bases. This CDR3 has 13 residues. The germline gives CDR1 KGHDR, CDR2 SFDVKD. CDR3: CATSDLFVPLQFF. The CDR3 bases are TGTGCCACCAGTGATTTATTCGTTCCGCTTCAGTTCTTC.

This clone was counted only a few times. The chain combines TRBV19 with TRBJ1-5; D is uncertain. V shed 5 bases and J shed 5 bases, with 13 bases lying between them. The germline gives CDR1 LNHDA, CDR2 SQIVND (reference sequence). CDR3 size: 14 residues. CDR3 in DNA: TGTGCCAGTAGTTTGGCAGGTGGGGATCAGCCCCAGCATTTT. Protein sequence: CASSLAGGDQPQHF.

This chain's CDR3 is CAISDSNYGYTF. CDR3 sequence (DNA): TGTGCCATCAGTGATAGTAACTATGGCTACACCTTC. The chain joins TRBV10-3 to TRBJ1-2, with D uncertain. CDR1 and CDR2 from the germline V gene are ENHRY and SYGVKD. The CDR3 runs 12 residues. The germline V and J ends were trimmed by 3 bases and 1 base, with 3 bases remaining between them.

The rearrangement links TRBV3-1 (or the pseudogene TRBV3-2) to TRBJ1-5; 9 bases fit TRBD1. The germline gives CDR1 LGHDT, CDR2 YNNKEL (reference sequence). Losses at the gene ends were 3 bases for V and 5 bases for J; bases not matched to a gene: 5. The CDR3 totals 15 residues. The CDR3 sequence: CASSQSGTGYQPQHF. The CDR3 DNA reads TGTGCCAGCAGCCAGTCCGGGACAGGGTATCAGCCCCAGCATTTT.

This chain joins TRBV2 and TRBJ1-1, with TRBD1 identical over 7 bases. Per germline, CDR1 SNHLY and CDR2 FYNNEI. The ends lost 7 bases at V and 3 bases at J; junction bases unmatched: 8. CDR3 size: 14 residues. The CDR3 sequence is CASMGDRAYTEAFF. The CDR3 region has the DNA TGTGCCAGCATGGGGGACAGAGCGTACACTGAAGCTTTCTTT.

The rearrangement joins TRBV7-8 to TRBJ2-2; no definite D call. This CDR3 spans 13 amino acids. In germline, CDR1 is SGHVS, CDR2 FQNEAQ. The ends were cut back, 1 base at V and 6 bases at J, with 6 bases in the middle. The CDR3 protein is CASSLVLAGELFF. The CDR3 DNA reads TGTGCCAGCAGCTTAGTTCTCGCCGGGGAGCTGTTTTTT.

DNA of the CDR3: TGCGCCAGCAGCTTAGAGGGGAGTGGCGAGACCCAGTACTTC. It is translated as CASSLEGSGETQYF. The V and J genes are TRBV5-1 and TRBJ2-5; D could derive from TRBD1 or TRBD2 (5 bases each). Deletions cut 2 bases from V and 5 bases from J, with 13 bases between. This CDR3 contains 14 residues. Germline CDR1 reads SGHRS; CDR2 reads YFSETQ.

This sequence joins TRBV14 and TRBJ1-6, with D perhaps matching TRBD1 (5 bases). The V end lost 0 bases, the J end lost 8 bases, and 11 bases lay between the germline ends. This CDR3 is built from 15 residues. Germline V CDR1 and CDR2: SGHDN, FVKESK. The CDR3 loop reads CASSQDITRDSPLHF. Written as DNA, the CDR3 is TGTGCCAGCAGCCAAGATATAACCAGGGATTCACCCCTCCACTTT.

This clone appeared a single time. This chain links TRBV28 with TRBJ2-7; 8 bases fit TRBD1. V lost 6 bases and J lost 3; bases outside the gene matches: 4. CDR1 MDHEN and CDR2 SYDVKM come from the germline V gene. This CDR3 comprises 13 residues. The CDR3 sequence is CASRRTGFYEQYF. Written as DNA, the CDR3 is TGTGCCAGCAGAAGGACAGGGTTCTACGAGCAGTACTTC.

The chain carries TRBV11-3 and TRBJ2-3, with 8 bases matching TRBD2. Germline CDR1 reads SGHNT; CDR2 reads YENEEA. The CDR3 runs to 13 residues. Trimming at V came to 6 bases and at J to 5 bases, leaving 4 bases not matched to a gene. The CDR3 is CASRGAGEDTQYF. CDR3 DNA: TGTGCCAGCAGGGGAGCGGGAGAAGATACGCAGTATTTT.

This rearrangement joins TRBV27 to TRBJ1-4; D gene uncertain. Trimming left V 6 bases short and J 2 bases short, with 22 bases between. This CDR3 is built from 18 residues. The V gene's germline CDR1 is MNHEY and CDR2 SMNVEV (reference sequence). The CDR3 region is CASSFRTLSRGTNEKLFF. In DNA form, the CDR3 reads TGTGCCAGCAGCTTCCGGACCTTATCTCGTGGCACTAATGAAAAACTGTTTTTT.

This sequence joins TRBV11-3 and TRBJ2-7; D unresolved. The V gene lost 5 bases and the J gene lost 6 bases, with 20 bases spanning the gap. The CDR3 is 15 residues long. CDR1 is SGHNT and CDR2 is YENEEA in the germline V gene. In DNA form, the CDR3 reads TGTGCCAGCAGCCCCACAGCAAATGGAATGAGCGAGCAGTACTTC. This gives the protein CASSPTANGMSEQYF. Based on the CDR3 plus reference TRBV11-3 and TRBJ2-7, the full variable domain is EAGVVQSPRYKIIEKKQPVAFWCNPISGHNTLYWYLQNLGQGPELLIRYENEEAVDDSQLPKDRFSAERLKGVDSTLKIQPAELGDSAVYLCASSPTANGMSEQYFGPGTRLTVT.